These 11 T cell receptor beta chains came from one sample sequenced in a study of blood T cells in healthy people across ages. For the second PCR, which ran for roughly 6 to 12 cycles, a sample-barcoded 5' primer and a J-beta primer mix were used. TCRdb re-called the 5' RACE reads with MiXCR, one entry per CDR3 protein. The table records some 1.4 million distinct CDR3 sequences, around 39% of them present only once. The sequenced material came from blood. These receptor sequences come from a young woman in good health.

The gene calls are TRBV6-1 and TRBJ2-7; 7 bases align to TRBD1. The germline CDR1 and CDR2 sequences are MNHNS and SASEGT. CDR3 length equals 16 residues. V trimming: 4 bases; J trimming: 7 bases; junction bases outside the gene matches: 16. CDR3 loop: CASSANTDREIDEQYF. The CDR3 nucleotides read TGTGCCAGCAGTGCCAACACAGACAGGGAAATCGATGAGCAGTACTTC.

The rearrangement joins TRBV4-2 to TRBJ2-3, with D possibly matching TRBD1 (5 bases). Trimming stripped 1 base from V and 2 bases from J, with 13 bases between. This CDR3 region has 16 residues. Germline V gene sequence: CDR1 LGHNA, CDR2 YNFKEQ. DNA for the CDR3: TGTGCCAGCAGCCAAGCGGTGGCAGGGTCCACAGATACGCAGTATTTT. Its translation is CASSQAVAGSTDTQYF.

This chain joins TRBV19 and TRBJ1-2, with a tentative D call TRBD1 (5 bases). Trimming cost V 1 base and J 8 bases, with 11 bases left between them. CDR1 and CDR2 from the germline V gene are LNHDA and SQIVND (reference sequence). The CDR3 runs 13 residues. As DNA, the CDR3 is TGTGCCAGTAGTATAGTCCAGGGAGGAGGCTACACCTTC. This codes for CASSIVQGGGYTF. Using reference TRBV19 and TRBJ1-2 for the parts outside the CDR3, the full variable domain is DGGITQSPKYLFRKEGQNVTLSCEQNLNHDAMYWYRQDPGQGLRLIYYSQIVNDFQKGDIAEGYSVSREKKESFPLTVTSAQKNPTAFYLCASSIVQGGGYTFGSGTRLTVV.

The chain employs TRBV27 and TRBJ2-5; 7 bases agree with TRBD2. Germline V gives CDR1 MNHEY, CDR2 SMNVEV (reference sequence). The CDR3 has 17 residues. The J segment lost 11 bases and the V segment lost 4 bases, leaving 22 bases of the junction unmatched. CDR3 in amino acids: CASSSRGGRSTYNEQYF. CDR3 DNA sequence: TGTGCCAGCAGTTCTCGCGGGGGTCGCTCCACCTACAATGAGCAGTACTTC.

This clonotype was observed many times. The CDR3 reads CSVDSRYNEQFF. The CDR3 DNA follows: TGCAGCGTTGACTCCCGGTACAATGAGCAGTTCTTC. The V call is TRBV29-1, the J call TRBJ2-1; D is unclear. Germline V gene lookup returns CDR1 SQVTM and CDR2 ANQGSEA. This CDR3 has 12 residues. The V gene lost 3 bases and the J gene lost 4 bases, with 7 bases spanning the gap.

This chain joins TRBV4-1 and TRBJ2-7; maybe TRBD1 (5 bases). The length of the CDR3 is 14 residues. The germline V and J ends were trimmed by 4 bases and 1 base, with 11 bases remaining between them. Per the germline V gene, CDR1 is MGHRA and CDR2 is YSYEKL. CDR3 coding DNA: TGCGCCAGCAGCCCAGGGCGCAGGTCCTACGAGCAGTACTTC. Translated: CASSPGRRSYEQYF.

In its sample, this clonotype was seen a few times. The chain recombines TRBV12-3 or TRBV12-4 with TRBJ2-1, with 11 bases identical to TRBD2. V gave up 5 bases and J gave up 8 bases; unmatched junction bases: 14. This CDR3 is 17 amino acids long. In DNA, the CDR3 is TGTGCCAGCAGTCCCGTAGCGGGGGGGCCTCTTTTGGATGAGCAGTTCTTC. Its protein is CASSPVAGGPLLDEQFF.

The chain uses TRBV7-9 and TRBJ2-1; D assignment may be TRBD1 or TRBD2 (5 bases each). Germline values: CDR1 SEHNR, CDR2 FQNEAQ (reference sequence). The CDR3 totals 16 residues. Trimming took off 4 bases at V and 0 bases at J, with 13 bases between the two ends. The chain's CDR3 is CASSSWQGRSYNEQFF. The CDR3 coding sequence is TGTGCCAGCAGCTCATGGCAGGGACGCTCCTACAATGAGCAGTTCTTC.

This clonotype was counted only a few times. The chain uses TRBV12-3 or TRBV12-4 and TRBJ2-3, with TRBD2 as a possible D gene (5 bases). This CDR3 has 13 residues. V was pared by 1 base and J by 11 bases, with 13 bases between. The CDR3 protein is CASSLVTGSEQYF. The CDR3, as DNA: TGTGCCAGCAGTTTAGTGACGGGAAGTGAGCAGTATTTT.

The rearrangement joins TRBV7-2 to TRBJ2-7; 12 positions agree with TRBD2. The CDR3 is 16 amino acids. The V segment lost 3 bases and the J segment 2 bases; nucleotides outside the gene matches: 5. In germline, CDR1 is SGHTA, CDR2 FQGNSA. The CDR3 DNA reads TGTGCCAGCAGCTTGCTAGCGGGAGGGCCTCCCTACGAGCAGTACTTC. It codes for CASSLLAGGPPYEQYF.

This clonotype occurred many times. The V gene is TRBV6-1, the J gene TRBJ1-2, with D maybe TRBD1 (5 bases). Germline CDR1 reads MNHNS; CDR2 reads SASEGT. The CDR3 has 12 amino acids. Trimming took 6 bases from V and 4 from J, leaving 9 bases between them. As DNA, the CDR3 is TGTGCCAGCAGCTCCGGGGGCTATGGCTACACCTTC. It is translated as CASSSGGYGYTF.